The 16 T cell receptor beta chains presented below share a single source sample, sequenced in a study of cytomegalovirus exposure and HLA in healthy donors (dated by TCRdb to about 2017). Library method: the immunoSEQ multiplex PCR assay. Imported from immuneACCESS, the table was reduced by TCRdb to in-frame sequences with V and J called. These copies leave out some clones; in studies compared against another copy, an unresolved V gene accounts for under half, and the cause of the remainder is not known. This sample comprises 180,000 or so clones, around nine tenths of them detected only once. Approximately 2.6% of the sample rests with the top ten. Sequenced material: PBMCs. These receptors originate from a man aged 18 to 35 in good health and CMV-seropositive.

The chain links TRBV11-2 to TRBJ2-1, with D unresolved. V lost 3 bases and J 8 bases, leaving 5 bases between the germline ends. The V gene's germline CDR1 is SGHAT and CDR2 FQNNGV. The CDR3 runs to 11 residues. CDR3 sequence: CASSFLYEQFF. The CDR3 coding sequence is TGTGCCAGCAGCTTCTTGTATGAGCAGTTCTTC.

V usage is TRBV5-8 and J usage is TRBJ1-5; 7 bases map to TRBD1. The ends lost 2 bases at V and 7 bases at J; junction bases unmatched: 6. The CDR3 has 14 residues. Germline-derived CDR1 and CDR2 are SGHTS and YDEGEE. The CDR3 nucleotides read TGTGCCAGCAGCTTCGACAGGGTAGGCCAGCCCCAGCATTTT. Amino acid sequence: CASSFDRVGQPQHF.

As DNA, the CDR3 is TGTGCCAGCAGTGGGACTGAATACAATGAGCAGTTCTTC. It yields the protein CASSGTEYNEQFF. J is TRBJ2-1 and V is TRBV25-1, with D maybe TRBD2 (5 bases). This CDR3 is built from 13 residues. The V gene lost 4 bases and the J gene lost 4 bases, with 8 bases spanning the gap. Germline CDR1 is MGHDK and CDR2 is SYGVNS.

This chain connects TRBV13 to TRBJ2-1, with TRBD1 matching over 10 bases. V dropped 4 bases and J dropped 13; count of bases not matched to a gene: 7. The germline gives CDR1 PRHDT, CDR2 FYEKMQ (reference sequence). The CDR3 consists of 13 residues. The CDR3: CASSSGTGDSQFF. CDR3 coding DNA: TGTGCCAGCAGCTCCGGGACAGGGGATAGCCAGTTCTTC.

This sequence joins TRBV19 and TRBJ1-5; D remains ambiguous. CDR1 and CDR2 (germline): LNHDA, SQIVND (reference sequence). V lost 1 base to trimming and J lost 5 bases, with 12 bases between them. The CDR3 has 15 residues. CDR3: CASSIGRGKDQPQHF. CDR3 DNA: TGTGCCAGTAGTATAGGACGAGGGAAGGATCAGCCCCAGCATTTT.

This clone was seen once. The CDR3 sequence is CASSNSPYRQGSSEPQHF. The CDR3 coding sequence is TGTGCCAGCAGCAATTCCCCTTATCGACAGGGGTCCTCTGAGCCCCAGCATTTT. The chain uses TRBV21-1 and TRBJ1-5; the table's D call of TRBD1 was not tested on the DNA. TRBV21-1 is annotated as a pseudogene. This CDR3 is built from 18 residues.

The chain combines TRBV21-1 with TRBJ2-7; TRBD2, the table's D call, lacks a check against the DNA. TRBV21-1 is labeled a pseudogene. This CDR3 comprises 13 residues. CDR3 in DNA: TGTGCCGGTTGGGAGGGGGGAGGTGGAGAGCAGTACTTC. It codes for CAGWEGGGGEQYF.

This chain links TRBV5-6 with TRBJ2-7, with D possibly being TRBD2 (5 bases). Germline values: CDR1 SGHDT, CDR2 YYEEEE. This CDR3 is built from 15 residues. V lost 1 base and J lost 0, with 11 bases in between. The CDR3 DNA sequence: TGTGCCAGCAGCTTGTTCGGACTTCTCTCCTACGAGCAGTACTTC. It translates to CASSLFGLLSYEQYF.

The chain is built from TRBV19 and TRBJ2-1, with 10 nucleotides matching TRBD2. This CDR3 is 15 amino acids long. Germline V lookup: CDR1 LNHDA, CDR2 SQIVND (reference sequence). Trimming removed 3 bases from V and 6 bases from J; junction bases left unmatched: 5. CDR3 in DNA: TGTGCCAGTAGTATTGCTAGCGGGAGTACCAATGAGCAGTTCTTC. Amino acid sequence: CASSIASGSTNEQFF.

V gene TRBV4-1 combines with J gene TRBJ2-6; possibly TRBD1 for D (6 bases). V lost 0 bases to trimming and J lost 0 bases, with 12 bases between them. CDR1 MGHRA and CDR2 YSYEKL come from the germline V gene. The length of the CDR3 is 18 residues. The CDR3 nucleotides read TGCGCCAGCAGCCAAGAACCGGGACACTTCTCTGGGGCCAACGTCCTGACTTTC. This codes for CASSQEPGHFSGANVLTF.

This clone showed up just once. The genes are TRBV30 and TRBJ1-3; TRBD1 matches 9 bases. This CDR3 is built from 15 residues. CDR1 GTSNPN and CDR2 SVGIG come from the germline V gene (reference sequence). The J segment lost 2 bases and the V segment lost 2 bases, leaving 4 bases of the junction unmatched. CDR3 loop: CAWSLNRGPGNTIYF. The CDR3 DNA sequence: TGTGCCTGGAGTCTTAACAGGGGGCCTGGAAACACCATATATTTT.

The chain uses TRBV7-2 and TRBJ2-5; perhaps TRBD1 as D (6 bases). V was trimmed by 4 bases and J by 8 bases, leaving 14 bases between them. CDR3 length: 13 residues. Germline CDR1 SGHTA, CDR2 FQGNSA. DNA of the CDR3: TGTGCCAGCAGCTCCATCTCAGGGGTAACCCAGTACTTC. Its protein is CASSSISGVTQYF.

The chain carries TRBV29-1 and TRBJ2-5; TRBD1 might be the D (6 bases). V lost 4 bases to trimming and J lost 4 bases, with 16 bases between them. CDR1 and CDR2 from the germline V gene are SQVTM and ANQGSEA. CDR3 size: 14 residues. The CDR3 region has the DNA TGCAGCGTTGCCGGACAGTCGTTGAGAGAGACCCAGTACTTC. Its protein product is CSVAGQSLRETQYF.

This clone was seen a single time. The gene calls are TRBV10-3 and TRBJ2-7, with D perhaps TRBD2 (5 bases). The CDR3 loop spans 15 amino acids. Trimming pared 0 bases from V and 2 bases from J, leaving 11 bases between. The germline gives CDR1 ENHRY, CDR2 SYGVKD. CDR3 sequence: CAISESERKPYEQYF. The CDR3 DNA sequence: TGTGCCATCAGTGAGTCGGAGCGGAAACCCTACGAGCAGTACTTC.

This rearrangement joins TRBV5-5 to TRBJ1-1; 8 positions agree with TRBD1. This CDR3 contains 14 residues. Germline CDR1 reads SGHKS; CDR2 reads YYEKEE (reference sequence). J gave up 1 base and V 4 bases, and 3 bases lay outside the gene matches. As DNA, the CDR3 is TGTGCCAGCAGCCGGGGACAGGCGAACACTGAAGCTTTCTTT. Its translation is CASSRGQANTEAFF. Variable domain in full (rest from reference TRBV5-5 and TRBJ1-1): DAGVTQSPTHLIKTRGQQVTLRCSPISGHKSVSWYQQVLGQGPQFIFQYYEKEERGRGNFPDRFSARQFPNYSSELNVNALLLGDSALYLCASSRGQANTEAFFGQGTRLTVV.

The chain carries TRBV10-3 and TRBJ1-1; the match to TRBD1 covers 10 bases. The trim removed 6 bases at V and 4 bases at J, leaving 11 bases unmatched. Germline V lookup: CDR1 ENHRY, CDR2 SYGVKD. The CDR3 loop spans 16 amino acids. Here the CDR3 DNA reads TGTGCCATCAGACCTACGGACAGGGGGTTGAGCACTGAAGCTTTCTTT. Translated: CAIRPTDRGLSTEAFF.